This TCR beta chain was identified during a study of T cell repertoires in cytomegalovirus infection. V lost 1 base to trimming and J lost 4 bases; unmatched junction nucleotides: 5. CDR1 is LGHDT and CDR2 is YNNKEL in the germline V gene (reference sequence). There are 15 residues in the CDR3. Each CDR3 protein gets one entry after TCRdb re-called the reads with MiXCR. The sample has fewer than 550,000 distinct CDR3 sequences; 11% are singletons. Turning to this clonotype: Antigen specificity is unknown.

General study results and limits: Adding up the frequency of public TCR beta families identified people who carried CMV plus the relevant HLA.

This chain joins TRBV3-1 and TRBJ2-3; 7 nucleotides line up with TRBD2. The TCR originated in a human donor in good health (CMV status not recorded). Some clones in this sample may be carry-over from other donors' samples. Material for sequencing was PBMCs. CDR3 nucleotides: TGTGCCAGCAGCCAAGTTGGTCTAGCGGCAGATACGCAGTATTTT. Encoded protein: CASSQVGLAADTQYF.